These 6 T cell receptor beta chains share one sample of origin, sequenced in a study of neoadjuvant nivolumab and ipilimumab in lung cancer. Using immunoSEQ multiplex PCR, the repertoire was profiled, and TCRdb retains in-frame clones only, with some absent. This sample has some 38,000 clones, with 75% to 90% found just once. The specimen comprised peripheral blood, sampled before neoadjuvant nivolumab, alone or with ipilimumab. The receptors here all came from an adult with non-small cell lung cancer.

The chain employs TRBV6-6 and TRBJ2-1; the match to TRBD2 covers 7 bases. Trimming at V came to 6 bases and at J to 3 bases, leaving 5 bases not matched to a gene. The CDR3 covers 14 residues. Germline CDR1 reads MNHNY; CDR2 reads SVGAGI (reference sequence). The CDR3 spells CASRTGTNYNEQFF. For the CDR3, the DNA is TGTGCCAGCAGAACCGGGACTAACTACAATGAGCAGTTCTTC.

V and J are TRBV7-2 and TRBJ2-2; 8 bases match TRBD2. The germline gives CDR1 SGHTA, CDR2 FQGNSA. V lost 4 bases to trimming and J lost 6 bases; unmatched junction nucleotides: 4. This CDR3 has 14 residues. The CDR3 DNA reads as TGTGCCAGCAGCTCGGGACTAGGGGCCGGGGAGCTGTTTTTT. This sequence encodes CASSSGLGAGELFF. The entire variable domain, with the rest obtained from reference TRBV7-2 and TRBJ2-2, is as follows: GAGVSQSPSNKVTEKGKDVELRCDPISGHTALYWYRQSLGQGLEFLIYFQGNSAPDKSGLPSDRFSAERTGGSVSTLTIQRTQQEDSAVYLCASSSGLGAGELFFGEGSRLTVL.

The chain carries TRBV7-2 and TRBJ1-2; maybe TRBD1 (6 bases). The ends were cut back, 1 base at V and 6 bases at J, with 9 bases in the middle. CDR3 length: 13 amino acids. CDR1 is SGHTA and CDR2 is FQGNSA in the germline V gene. DNA of the CDR3: TGTGCCAGCAGCTTAGACAGGGACCATGGCTACACCTTC. Translation gives CASSLDRDHGYTF. Full variable domain (outside the CDR3, taken from reference TRBV7-2 and TRBJ1-2): GAGVSQSPSNKVTEKGKDVELRCDPISGHTALYWYRQSLGQGLEFLIYFQGNSAPDKSGLPSDRFSAERTGGSVSTLTIQRTQQEDSAVYLCASSLDRDHGYTFGSGTRLTVV.

The V call is TRBV10-3, the J call TRBJ2-7, with D perhaps matching TRBD1 (8 bases). CDR1 ENHRY and CDR2 SYGVKD come from the germline V gene. Trimming pared 7 bases from V and 3 bases from J, leaving 13 bases between. The CDR3 extends over 13 amino acids. The CDR3 region is CAIKQGGFYEQYF. As DNA, the CDR3 is TGTGCCATCAAACAGGGGGGGTTCTACGAGCAGTACTTC.

This chain connects TRBV5-1 to TRBJ2-4; weak D call: TRBD2 (6 bases). The germline gives CDR1 SGHRS, CDR2 YFSETQ. The CDR3 is made up of 16 amino acids. V was clipped by 2 bases and J by 0 bases, with 12 bases between them. The CDR3 spells CASSFSGGRAKNIQYF. CDR3 nucleotide sequence: TGCGCCAGCAGCTTTAGCGGAGGGAGAGCCAAAAACATTCAGTACTTC.

The J gene is TRBJ1-1, the V gene TRBV7-9; a possible D gene is TRBD1 (6 bases). Germline V CDR1 and CDR2: SEHNR, FQNEAQ (reference sequence). V gave up 1 base and J gave up 6 bases, with 15 bases separating them. The CDR3 runs 15 residues. The CDR3 DNA sequence: TGTGCCAGCAGCTTAGAGCGGACAGCCCTGCCTGAAGCTTTCTTT. Residues: CASSLERTALPEAFF.